The text below deals with one T cell receptor beta chain. These data are taken from a study of T cell changes during pregnancy in multiple sclerosis. Sequencing used immunoSEQ multiplex PCR; TCRdb keeps in-frame clones, though not all of them. The table shows 65,000 to 85,000 clones, with 94% occurring only once. The CDR3 totals 14 residues. Per germline, CDR1 KGHSH and CDR2 LQKENI. V dropped 0 bases and J dropped 4 bases, with 9 bases sitting between them. V is TRBV18 and J is TRBJ1-2; no clear D gene. The sequencing used peripheral blood, collected in the second trimester of pregnancy. This sequence originates from a female donor in good health, enrolled as a control in a pregnancy study. The CDR3 DNA reads as TGTGCCAGCTCACCACCGGTCGTGGCCTATGGCTACACCTTC. It encodes CASSPPVVAYGYTF. Looking up the rest from reference TRBV18 and TRBJ1-2 gives the full variable domain: NAGVMQNPRHLVRRRGQEARLRCSPMKGHSHVYWYRQLPEEGLKFMVYLQKENIIDESGMPKERFSAEFPKEGPSILRIQQVVRGDSAAYFCASSPPVVAYGYTFGSGTRLTVV.